These T cell receptor beta chains were read from a single sample in a study of T cells in Graves' hyperthyroidism and ophthalmopathy. TCRdb reanalysed the multiplex PCR reads using MiXCR and keeps one entry per CDR3 protein. The table lists 600,000 to 850,000 distinct CDR3 sequences, about 17% of them singletons. Sequences were obtained from blood. These receptors were taken from a woman in her fifties or sixties with Graves' hyperthyroidism that later progressed to Graves' ophthalmopathy. Each CDR3 is given with its conserved first and last residue. A D gene is named only where the DNA matches it firmly. Where a row states a size, it is once, few, many or the class of an expanded clone; other rows omit it.

j_gene: TRBJ2-1; v_gene: TRBV12-3/TRBV12-4; d_gene: -; abundance: -; CDR3aa: CASSPQGFNEQFF; CDR3nt: TGTGCCAGCAGCCCCCAGGGATTCAATGAGCAGTTCTTC
j_gene: TRBJ2-2; v_gene: TRBV4-1; d_gene: TRBD2; abundance: -; CDR3aa: CASSQVSGGALRELFF; CDR3nt: TGCGCCAGCAGCCAAGTCTCGGGGGGGGCCCTCCGGGAGCTGTTTTTT
j_gene: TRBJ2-1; v_gene: TRBV11-2; d_gene: -; abundance: many; CDR3aa: CASSRQVYNEQFF; CDR3nt: TGTGCCAGCAGCAGACAGGTATACAATGAGCAGTTCTTC
j_gene: TRBJ2-3; v_gene: TRBV10-2; d_gene: -; abundance: -; CDR3aa: CASKRAQPGGTDTQYF; CDR3nt: TGCGCCAGCAAGCGAGCCCAGCCGGGTGGAACAGATACGCAGTATTTT
j_gene: TRBJ1-5; v_gene: TRBV4-2; d_gene: TRBD1; abundance: -; CDR3aa: CASSPGTGRDSNQPQHF; CDR3nt: TGTGCCAGCAGCCCCGGGACAGGAAGAGATAGCAATCAGCCCCAGCATTTT
j_gene: TRBJ2-5; v_gene: TRBV30; d_gene: TRBD2; abundance: -; CDR3aa: CAWSPSGGAIYF; CDR3nt: TGTGCCTGGAGTCCTAGCGGGGGGGCCATCTACTTC
j_gene: TRBJ2-3; v_gene: TRBV6-1; d_gene: TRBD1; abundance: -; CDR3aa: CASSRDRGIDTQYF; CDR3nt: TGTGCCAGCAGTCGGGACAGGGGAATAGATACGCAGTATTTT
j_gene: TRBJ2-3; v_gene: TRBV9; d_gene: -; abundance: -; CDR3aa: CASSVDGDSSTDTQYF; CDR3nt: TGTGCCAGCAGCGTAGACGGAGACTCTAGCACAGATACGCAGTATTTT
j_gene: TRBJ1-2; v_gene: TRBV19; d_gene: TRBD1; abundance: few; CDR3aa: CASNVGQGSYGYTF; CDR3nt: TGTGCCAGTAATGTAGGACAGGGCTCCTATGGCTACACCTTC
j_gene: TRBJ2-3; v_gene: TRBV24-1; d_gene: -; abundance: few; CDR3aa: CATGDLDTQYF; CDR3nt: TGTGCCACTGGGGACCTAGATACGCAGTATTTT
j_gene: TRBJ2-5; v_gene: TRBV12-3/TRBV12-4; d_gene: -; abundance: few; CDR3aa: CASRMQGLETQYF; CDR3nt: TGTGCCAGCAGGATGCAGGGTTTAGAGACCCAGTACTTC
j_gene: TRBJ1-1; v_gene: TRBV28; d_gene: TRBD1; abundance: -; CDR3aa: CASSLDRGFREAFF; CDR3nt: TGTGCCAGCAGTTTGGACAGGGGGTTTCGGGAAGCTTTCTTT
j_gene: TRBJ2-3; v_gene: TRBV20-1; d_gene: -; abundance: many; CDR3aa: CSVGPTDTQYF; CDR3nt: TGCAGTGTCGGACCCACGGATACGCAGTATTTT
j_gene: TRBJ1-3; v_gene: TRBV2; d_gene: TRBD1; abundance: many; CDR3aa: CASSTSRQGHERNTIYF; CDR3nt: TGTGCCAGCAGTACGTCCAGACAGGGTCATGAAAGAAACACCATATATTTT
j_gene: TRBJ1-5; v_gene: TRBV2; d_gene: -; abundance: many; CDR3aa: CASSEGRGVRPQHF; CDR3nt: TGTGCCAGCAGTGAAGGTCGGGGAGTTAGGCCCCAGCATTTT